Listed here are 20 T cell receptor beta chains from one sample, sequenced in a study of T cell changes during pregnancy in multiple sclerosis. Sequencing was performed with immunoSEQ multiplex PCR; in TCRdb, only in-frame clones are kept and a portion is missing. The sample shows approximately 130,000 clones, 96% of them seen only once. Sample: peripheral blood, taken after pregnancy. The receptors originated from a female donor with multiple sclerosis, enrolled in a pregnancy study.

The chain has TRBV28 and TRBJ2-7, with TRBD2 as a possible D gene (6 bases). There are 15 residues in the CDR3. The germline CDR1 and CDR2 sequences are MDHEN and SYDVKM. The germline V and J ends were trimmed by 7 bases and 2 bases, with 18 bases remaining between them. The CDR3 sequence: CASTGERFLTYEQYF. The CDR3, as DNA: TGTGCCAGCACGGGAGAGAGGTTCCTCACCTACGAGCAGTACTTC.

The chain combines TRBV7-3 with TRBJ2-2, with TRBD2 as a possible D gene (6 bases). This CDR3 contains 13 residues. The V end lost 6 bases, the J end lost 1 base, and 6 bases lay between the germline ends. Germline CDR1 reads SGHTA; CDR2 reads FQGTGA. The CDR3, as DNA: TGTGCCAGCAGGGAGGGGAACACCGGGGAGCTGTTTTTT. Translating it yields CASREGNTGELFF.

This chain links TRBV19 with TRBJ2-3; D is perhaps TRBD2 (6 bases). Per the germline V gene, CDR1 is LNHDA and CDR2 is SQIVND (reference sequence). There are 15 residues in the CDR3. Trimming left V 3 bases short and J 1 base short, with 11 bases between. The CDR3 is CASSIGRGRTDTQYF. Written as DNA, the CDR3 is TGTGCCAGTAGTATCGGGCGGGGCCGCACAGATACGCAGTATTTT.

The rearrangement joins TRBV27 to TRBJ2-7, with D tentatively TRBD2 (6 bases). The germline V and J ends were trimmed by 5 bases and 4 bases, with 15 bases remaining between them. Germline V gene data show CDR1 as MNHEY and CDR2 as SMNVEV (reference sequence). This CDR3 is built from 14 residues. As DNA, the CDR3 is TGTGCCAGCAGTCCTTACCTTAGCGGTTACGAGCAGTACTTC. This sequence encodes CASSPYLSGYEQYF.

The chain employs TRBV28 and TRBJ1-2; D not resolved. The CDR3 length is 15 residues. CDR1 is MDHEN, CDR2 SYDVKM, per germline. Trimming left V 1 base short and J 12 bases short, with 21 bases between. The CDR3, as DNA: TGTGCCAGCAGTTTATCCGCGGGGTACCGGGAATGGGACACCTTC. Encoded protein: CASSLSAGYREWDTF.

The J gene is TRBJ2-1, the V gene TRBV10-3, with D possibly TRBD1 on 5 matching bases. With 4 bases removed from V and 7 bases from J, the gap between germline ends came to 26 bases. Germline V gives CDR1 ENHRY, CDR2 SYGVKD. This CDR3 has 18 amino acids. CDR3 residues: CAISGRAGPRSVGNEQFF. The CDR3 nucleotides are TGTGCCATCAGTGGCAGGGCAGGACCCAGGTCGGTCGGGAATGAGCAGTTCTTC.

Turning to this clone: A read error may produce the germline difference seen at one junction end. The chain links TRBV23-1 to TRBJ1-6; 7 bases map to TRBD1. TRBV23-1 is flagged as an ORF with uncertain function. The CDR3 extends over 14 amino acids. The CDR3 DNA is TGCGCCAGCAGCTCTAAAGGACAGGCCGGCGGTTCTGACTTT. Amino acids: CASSSKGQAGGSDF.

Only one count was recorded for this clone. The CDR3 protein is CAISSRGTGELFF. The CDR3, as DNA: TGTGCCATCAGCTCTCGGGGCACCGGGGAGCTGTTTTTT. This chain joins TRBV10-3 and TRBJ2-2; weak D call: TRBD2 (5 bases). CDR1 is ENHRY and CDR2 is SYGVKD in the germline V gene. V was trimmed by 6 bases and J by 4 bases, leaving 9 bases between them. The CDR3 extends over 13 amino acids.

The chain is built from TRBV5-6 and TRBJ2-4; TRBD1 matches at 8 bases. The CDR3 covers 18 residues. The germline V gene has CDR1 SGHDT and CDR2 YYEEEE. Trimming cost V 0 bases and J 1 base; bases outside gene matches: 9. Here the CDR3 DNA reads TGTGCCAGCAGCTTGGGTCCTCAGGGGGCTTCGGCCAAAAACATTCAGTACTTC. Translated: CASSLGPQGASAKNIQYF.

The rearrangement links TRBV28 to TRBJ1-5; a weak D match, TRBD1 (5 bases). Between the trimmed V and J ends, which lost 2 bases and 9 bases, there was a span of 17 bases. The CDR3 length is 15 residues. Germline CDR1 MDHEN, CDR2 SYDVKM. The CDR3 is CASSLTGTPVGPQHF. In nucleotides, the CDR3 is TGTGCCAGCAGTTTAACCGGGACTCCCGTAGGGCCCCAGCATTTT.

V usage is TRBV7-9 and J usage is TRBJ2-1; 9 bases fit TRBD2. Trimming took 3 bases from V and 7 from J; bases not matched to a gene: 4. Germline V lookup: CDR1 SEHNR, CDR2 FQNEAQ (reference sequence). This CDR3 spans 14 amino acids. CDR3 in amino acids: CASSLASGTNEQFF. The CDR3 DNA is TGTGCCAGCAGCTTGGCTAGCGGGACTAATGAGCAGTTCTTC. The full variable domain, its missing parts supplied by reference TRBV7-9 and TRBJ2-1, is DTGVSQNPRHKITKRGQNVTFRCDPISEHNRLYWYRQTLGQGPEFLTYFQNEAQLEKSRLLSDRFSAERPKGSFSTLEIQRTEQGDSAMYLCASSLASGTNEQFFGPGTRLTVL.

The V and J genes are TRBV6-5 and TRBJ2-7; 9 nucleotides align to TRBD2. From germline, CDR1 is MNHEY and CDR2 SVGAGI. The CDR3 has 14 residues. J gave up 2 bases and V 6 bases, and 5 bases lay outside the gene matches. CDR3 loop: CASSSAGGPYEQYF. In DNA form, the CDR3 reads TGTGCCAGCAGCTCAGCGGGAGGACCCTACGAGCAGTACTTC.

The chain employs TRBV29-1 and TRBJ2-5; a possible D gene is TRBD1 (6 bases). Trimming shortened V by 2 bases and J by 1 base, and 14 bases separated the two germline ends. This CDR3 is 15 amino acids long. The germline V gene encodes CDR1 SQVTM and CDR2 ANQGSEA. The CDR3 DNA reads TGCAGCGTTGAAAGGGGGTCATTTACCCAAGAGACCCAGTACTTC. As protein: CSVERGSFTQETQYF.

This CDR3 is CASSQGDRGRTEAFF. CDR3 coding DNA: TGCGCCAGCAGCCAAGGGGACAGGGGGAGGACTGAAGCTTTCTTT. V and J are TRBV4-3 and TRBJ1-1; 11 positions match TRBD1. Per germline, CDR1 LGHNA and CDR2 YSLEER. With 1 base clipped from V and 5 bases from J, the junction kept 3 bases outside the gene matches. CDR3 length: 15 residues.

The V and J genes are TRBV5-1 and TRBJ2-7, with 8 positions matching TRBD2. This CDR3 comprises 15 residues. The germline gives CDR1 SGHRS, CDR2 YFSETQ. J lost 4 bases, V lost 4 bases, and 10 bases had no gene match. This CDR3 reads CASSLDGGRLYEQYF. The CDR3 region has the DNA TGCGCCAGCAGCCTTGATGGCGGGAGGCTGTACGAGCAGTACTTC.

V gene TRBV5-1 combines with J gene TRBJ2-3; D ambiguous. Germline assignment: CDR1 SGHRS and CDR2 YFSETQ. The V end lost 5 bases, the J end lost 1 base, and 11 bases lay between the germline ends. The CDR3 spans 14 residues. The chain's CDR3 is CASSSEIRTDTQYF. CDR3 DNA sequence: TGCGCCAGCAGTAGTGAGATTCGCACAGATACGCAGTATTTT. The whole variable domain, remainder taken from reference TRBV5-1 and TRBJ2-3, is KAGVTQTPRYLIKTRGQQVTLSCSPISGHRSVSWYQQTPGQGLQFLFEYFSETQRNKGNFPGRFSGRQFSNSRSEMNVSTLELGDSALYLCASSSEIRTDTQYFGPGTRLTVL.

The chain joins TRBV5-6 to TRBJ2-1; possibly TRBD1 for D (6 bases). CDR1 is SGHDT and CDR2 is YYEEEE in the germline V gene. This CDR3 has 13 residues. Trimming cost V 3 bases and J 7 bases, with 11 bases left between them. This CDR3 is CASSWGTTNEQFF. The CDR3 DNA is TGTGCCAGCAGCTGGGGGACAACAAATGAGCAGTTCTTC.

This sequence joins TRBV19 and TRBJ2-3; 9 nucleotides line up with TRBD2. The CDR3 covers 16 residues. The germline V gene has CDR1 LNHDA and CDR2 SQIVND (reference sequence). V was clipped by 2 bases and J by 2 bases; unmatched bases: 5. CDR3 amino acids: CASSITSGLVTDTQYF. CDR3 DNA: TGTGCCAGTAGTATAACTAGCGGGCTGGTCACAGATACGCAGTATTTT. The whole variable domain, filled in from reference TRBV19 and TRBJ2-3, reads DGGITQSPKYLFRKEGQNVTLSCEQNLNHDAMYWYRQDPGQGLRLIYYSQIVNDFQKGDIAEGYSVSREKKESFPLTVTSAQKNPTAFYLCASSITSGLVTDTQYFGPGTRLTVL.

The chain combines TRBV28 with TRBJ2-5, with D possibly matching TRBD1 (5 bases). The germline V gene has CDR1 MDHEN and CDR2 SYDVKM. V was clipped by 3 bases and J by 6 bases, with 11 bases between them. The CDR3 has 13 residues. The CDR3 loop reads CASSLQGLQTQYF. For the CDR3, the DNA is TGTGCCAGCAGTTTGCAGGGTTTGCAGACCCAGTACTTC.

The CDR3 reads CASSYRVGDQPQHF. In nucleotides, the CDR3 is TGTGCCAGCAGTTACCGCGTAGGGGATCAGCCCCAGCATTTT. The rearrangement joins TRBV6-6 to TRBJ1-5; perhaps TRBD1 as D (5 bases). The CDR3 is 14 residues long. Germline-derived CDR1 and CDR2 are MNHNY and SVGAGI (reference sequence). Trimming removed 2 bases at V and 5 bases at J, with 10 bases between.